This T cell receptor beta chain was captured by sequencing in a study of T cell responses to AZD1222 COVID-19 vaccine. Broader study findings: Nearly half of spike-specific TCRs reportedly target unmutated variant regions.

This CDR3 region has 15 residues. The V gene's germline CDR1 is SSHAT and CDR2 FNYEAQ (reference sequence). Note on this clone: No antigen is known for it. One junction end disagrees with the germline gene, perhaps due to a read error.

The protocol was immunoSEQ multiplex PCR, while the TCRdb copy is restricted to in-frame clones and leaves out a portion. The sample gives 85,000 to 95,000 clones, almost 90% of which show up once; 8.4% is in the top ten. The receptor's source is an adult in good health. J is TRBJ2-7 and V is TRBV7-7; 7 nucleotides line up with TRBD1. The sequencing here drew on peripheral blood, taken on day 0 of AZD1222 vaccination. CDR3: CASSLSTGPAYEQYF. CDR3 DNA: TGTGCTAGCAGCTTGTCGACAGGGCCAGCCTACGAGCAGTACTTC.